The rows below give T cell receptor beta chains drawn from one sample of a study. TCRdb fed the 5' RACE reads into MiXCR, producing one record per CDR3 protein. The sample includes tens of thousands of distinct CDR3 sequences, about 28% seen only once; the top ten take 3% to 4%. The specimen sequenced was tumor-infiltrating memory CD4+ T cells sorted from the breast tumor. The receptors stem from a female donor with breast cancer. Each CDR3 is given without its conserved first and last residue.

v_call: TRBV29-1; j_call: TRBJ1-2; cdr3_aa: SVEAGHGYT
v_call: TRBV5-5; j_call: TRBJ1-2; cdr3_aa: ASSLTPGYGYT
v_call: TRBV20-1; j_call: TRBJ2-5; cdr3_aa: SASPLSGETQY
v_call: TRBV20-1; j_call: TRBJ1-2; cdr3_aa: SAAGTGKTYYGYT
v_call: TRBV5-1; j_call: TRBJ2-1; cdr3_aa: ASSFRDSTYNEQF
v_call: TRBV7-6; j_call: TRBJ2-1; cdr3_aa: ASSLGRLAGSSEQF
v_call: TRBV20-1; j_call: TRBJ1-2; cdr3_aa: SARVPSRGNYGYT
v_call: TRBV20-1; j_call: TRBJ2-7; cdr3_aa: SAVPSGDSYEQY
v_call: TRBV6-6; j_call: TRBJ2-7; cdr3_aa: ASKNLAGHSYEQY
v_call: TRBV28; j_call: TRBJ2-5; cdr3_aa: ASSSQLVTTQETQY